One sample yielded the 30 T cell receptor beta chains listed below, sequenced in a study of T cell responses to AZD1222 COVID-19 vaccine. Measured with immunoSEQ multiplex PCR; TCRdb has only the in-frame clones, and not every one. The top ten clones hold about 3.2% of a sample with some 150,000 clones, 88% of them seen once. Here the sequenced sample was peripheral blood, taken on day 0 of MenACWY control vaccination. These receptors were collected from an adult in good health.

J is TRBJ1-1 and V is TRBV19, with TRBD1 matching over 7 bases. The CDR3 is 12 residues long. The V gene end was trimmed by 9 bases and the J gene end by 4 bases; junction bases not matched to a gene: 5. Germline CDR1 is LNHDA and CDR2 is SQIVND (reference sequence). The CDR3 region is CASQDRVTEAFF. CDR3 nucleotides: TGTGCCAGCCAAGACAGGGTCACTGAAGCTTTCTTT.

The chain joins TRBV5-1 to TRBJ1-2; 7 bases line up with TRBD1. V shed 0 bases and J 8 bases; nucleotides not matched to a gene: 10. Per germline, CDR1 SGHRS and CDR2 YFSETQ. The CDR3 spans 15 residues. CDR3 sequence reads: CASSLEAGGRLGYTF. In DNA, the CDR3 is TGCGCCAGCAGCTTGGAGGCAGGGGGACGGTTGGGCTACACCTTC.

The chain recombines TRBV6-4 with TRBJ2-1, with D tentatively TRBD2 (5 bases). CDR3 length: 17 residues. Trimming removed 6 bases from V and 6 bases from J, with 24 bases in between. CDR1 is MRHNA and CDR2 is SNTAGT in the germline V gene. This chain's CDR3 is CASRGKTERSRLNEQFF. CDR3 sequence (DNA): TGTGCCAGCAGAGGTAAGACCGAGCGGAGTCGGCTCAATGAGCAGTTCTTC.

J is TRBJ1-3 and V is TRBV7-6; 7 nucleotides align to TRBD1. Germline V gives CDR1 SGHVS, CDR2 FNYEAQ. Germline trimming cut 0 bases from V and 2 bases from J; bases unmatched to any gene: 4. The CDR3 has 16 residues. Written as DNA, the CDR3 is TGTGCCAGCAGCTTAGCTTTCAGGGGGACTGGAAACACCATATATTTT. This codes for CASSLAFRGTGNTIYF.

The chain employs TRBV3-1 (or the pseudogene TRBV3-2) and TRBJ2-3, with 9 nucleotides matching TRBD2. CDR1 is LGHDT and CDR2 is YNNKEL in the germline V gene (reference sequence). V trimming: 1 base; J trimming: 2 bases; junction bases outside the gene matches: 7. This CDR3 has 17 amino acids. The CDR3 loop is CASSQAPSGVDTDTQYF. Written as DNA, the CDR3 is TGTGCCAGCAGCCAAGCCCCTAGCGGGGTGGACACAGATACGCAGTATTTT.

This clone appeared once. The chain uses TRBV2 and TRBJ2-7; 10 bases agree with TRBD2. Germline values: CDR1 SNHLY, CDR2 FYNNEI. Germline trimming cut 4 bases from V and 6 bases from J; bases unmatched to any gene: 6. The CDR3 is 14 residues long. CDR3 sequence reads: CASSVSAGGGEQYF. The CDR3 coding sequence is TGTGCCAGCAGTGTATCAGCGGGAGGGGGCGAGCAGTACTTC.

This rearrangement joins TRBV4-2 to TRBJ1-2; maybe TRBD1 (5 bases). Germline V lookup: CDR1 LGHNA, CDR2 YNFKEQ. The CDR3 runs 12 residues. The V end lost 8 bases, the J end lost 2 bases, and 9 bases lay between the germline ends. CDR3 amino acids: CASGGGNYGYTF. Written as DNA, the CDR3 is TGTGCCAGCGGGGGGGGAAACTATGGCTACACCTTC.

As for this clone: This CDR3 is also generated by other DNA sequences in the sample. The rearrangement links TRBV5-1 to TRBJ1-2; 8 positions match TRBD1. Per germline, CDR1 SGHRS and CDR2 YFSETQ. Losses at the gene ends were 0 bases for V and 2 bases for J; bases not matched to a gene: 0. This CDR3 region has 14 residues. CDR3 coding DNA: TGCGCCAGCAGCTTGGGGGACAGGAACTATGGCTACACCTTC. Its protein is CASSLGDRNYGYTF.

This chain uses TRBV7-2 with TRBJ2-3; D is undetermined. CDR1 is SGHTA and CDR2 is FQGNSA in the germline V gene. This CDR3 has 13 residues. V was cut by 1 base and J by 3 bases, with 5 bases left in between. Here the CDR3 reads CASSLVGTDTQYF. The CDR3, as DNA: TGTGCCAGCAGCTTAGTCGGTACAGATACGCAGTATTTT.

V is TRBV9 and J is TRBJ2-5; TRBD2 is a possible D gene (6 bases). The V end was cut by 0 bases, the J end by 5 bases, with 11 bases between. From germline, CDR1 is SGDLS and CDR2 YYNGEE. This CDR3 is built from 14 residues. CDR3 DNA: TGTGCCAGCAGCGTAGCTTCCAGCGGGGAGACCCAGTACTTC. It codes for CASSVASSGETQYF.

This chain links TRBV12-5 with TRBJ1-1; D possibly corresponds to TRBD1 (6 bases). V was trimmed by 6 bases and J by 0 bases, leaving 20 bases between them. The CDR3 covers 17 residues. The germline V gene has CDR1 LGHNT and CDR2 FRNRAP. The CDR3 region is CASGRNDRSFMNTEAFF. CDR3 DNA: TGTGCTAGTGGCCGAAATGACAGGTCGTTCATGAACACTGAAGCTTTCTTT.

The rearrangement uses TRBV9 and TRBJ1-1, with D maybe TRBD1 (6 bases). CDR3 length: 16 residues. Germline V gene data show CDR1 as SGDLS and CDR2 as YYNGEE. Trimming shortened V by 2 bases and J by 1 base, and 15 bases separated the two germline ends. The CDR3 DNA reads TGTGCCAGCAGCGTTGGCCTACGACAGGCGAACACTGAAGCTTTCTTT. Protein sequence: CASSVGLRQANTEAFF.

The chain employs TRBV9 and TRBJ2-1, with TRBD2 as a possible D gene (7 bases). V was cut by 4 bases and J by 1 base, with 15 bases left in between. The CDR3 totals 16 residues. Germline lookup yields CDR1 SGDLS and CDR2 YYNGEE. Written as DNA, the CDR3 is TGTGCCAGCAGCAGGGGGGAGGGCCTGTCCTACAATGAGCAGTTCTTC. Amino acid sequence: CASSRGEGLSYNEQFF.

This clone was observed a single time. This chain connects TRBV27 to TRBJ2-1, with 8 positions matching TRBD2. The CDR3 extends over 16 amino acids. The germline CDR1 and CDR2 sequences are MNHEY and SMNVEV (reference sequence). With 0 bases clipped from V and 4 bases from J, the junction kept 5 bases outside the gene matches. CDR3 in amino acids: CASSLSPSGLYNEQFF. The CDR3 DNA sequence: TGTGCCAGCAGTTTATCGCCTAGCGGGCTTTACAATGAGCAGTTCTTC.

The chain employs TRBV24-1 and TRBJ2-1, with 10 bases that match TRBD2. Unmatched junction bases numbered 15, after V lost 4 bases and J lost 10 bases. The CDR3 loop spans 17 amino acids. Per the germline V gene, CDR1 is KGHDR and CDR2 is SFDVKD. CDR3 protein: CATSDPNPAGGPAEQFF. The CDR3 nucleotides read TGTGCCACCAGTGACCCCAATCCAGCGGGAGGGCCTGCAGAGCAGTTCTTC.

The V and J genes are TRBV27 and TRBJ1-2, with TRBD1 as a possible D gene (5 bases). Germline V gene lookup returns CDR1 MNHEY and CDR2 SMNVEV (reference sequence). The ends were cut back, 5 bases at V and 2 bases at J, with 18 bases in the middle. This CDR3 is built from 16 residues. The CDR3, as DNA: TGTGCCAGCAGTGCGTCGCCGGGGCCCGAAAACTATGGCTACACCTTC. Protein sequence: CASSASPGPENYGYTF.

V is TRBV28 and J is TRBJ1-5, with 11 positions matching TRBD1. The CDR3 contains 14 residues. Losses at the gene ends were 2 bases for V and 7 bases for J; bases not matched to a gene: 1. Germline-derived CDR1 and CDR2 are MDHEN and SYDVKM. In DNA, the CDR3 is TGTGCCAGCAGTTTAGGGACAGGGGGACAGCCCCAGCATTTT. It is translated as CASSLGTGGQPQHF.

The chain combines TRBV9 with TRBJ1-3, with a tentative D call TRBD1 (5 bases). This CDR3 is built from 14 residues. The ends were cut back, 0 bases at V and 8 bases at J, with 12 bases in the middle. Germline V gene lookup returns CDR1 SGDLS and CDR2 YYNGEE. CDR3 sequence reads: CASSVGGLTDTIYF. CDR3 sequence (DNA): TGTGCCAGCAGCGTAGGGGGACTTACGGACACCATATATTTT.

This clone was seen only once. V is TRBV18 and J is TRBJ2-1; 11 bases map to TRBD1. V gave up 4 bases and J gave up 3 bases; unmatched junction bases: 5. This CDR3 has 16 residues. The germline CDR1 and CDR2 sequences are KGHSH and LQKENI. Here the CDR3 DNA reads TGTGCCAGCTCACTTACCGGGACAGGGGGCTACAATGAGCAGTTCTTC. Translation: CASSLTGTGGYNEQFF.

The chain links TRBV6-5 to TRBJ2-1; the D call may be TRBD1 or TRBD2 (6 bases each). Looked up from germline, CDR1 is MNHEY and CDR2 is SVGAGI. There are 14 residues in the CDR3. V was clipped by 3 bases and J by 7 bases, with 13 bases between them. The CDR3 DNA follows: TGTGCCAGCAGTTATGGGGGCGCGGGGAATGAGCAGTTCTTC. Translation: CASSYGGAGNEQFF.

The chain has TRBV12-5 and TRBJ2-5; possibly TRBD1 for D (6 bases). Trimming took off 5 bases at V and 5 bases at J, with 9 bases between the two ends. CDR3 length equals 12 residues. Germline CDR1 and CDR2: LGHNT and FRNRAP. CDR3 DNA: TGTGCTAGTGGTGGGGGCGGGGAGACCCAGTACTTC. It is translated as CASGGGGETQYF.

CDR3 sequence reads: CASSFRGNNQPQHF. For the CDR3, the DNA is TGTGCCAGCAGTTTCCGGGGTAACAATCAGCCCCAGCATTTT. This chain uses TRBV28 with TRBJ1-5; no definite D call. V was pared by 3 bases and J by 3 bases, with 9 bases between. This CDR3 has 14 amino acids. Germline lookup yields CDR1 MDHEN and CDR2 SYDVKM.

This clone is a singleton in its sample. The chain recombines TRBV9 with TRBJ2-2; 13 nucleotides align to TRBD2. The V segment lost 7 bases and the J segment 7 bases; nucleotides outside the gene matches: 10. This CDR3 contains 16 residues. CDR1 SGDLS and CDR2 YYNGEE come from the germline V gene. The CDR3, as DNA: TGTGCCAGCCCGAGGGGACTAGCGGGATGGTACGGGGAGCTGTTTTTT. Residues: CASPRGLAGWYGELFF.

Written as DNA, the CDR3 is TGTGCCAGCAGCCCGACAGGGAACACCGGGGAGCTGTTTTTT. Translation: CASSPTGNTGELFF. The chain is built from TRBV7-6 and TRBJ2-2, with D maybe TRBD1 (6 bases). CDR3 size: 14 residues. Germline V CDR1 and CDR2: SGHVS, FNYEAQ. Trimming removed 5 bases from V and 1 base from J, with 8 bases in between.

V usage is TRBV7-9 and J usage is TRBJ2-7, with TRBD1 as a possible D gene (5 bases). This CDR3 has 12 residues. Germline V lookup: CDR1 SEHNR, CDR2 FQNEAQ (reference sequence). Trimming shortened V by 5 bases and J by 10 bases, and 15 bases separated the two germline ends. CDR3 DNA sequence: TGTGCCAGCAGCCGAGATGACAGCGCCCAGTACTTC. It is translated as CASSRDDSAQYF.

The rearrangement links TRBV7-9 to TRBJ1-2; weak D call: TRBD1 (5 bases). Per germline, CDR1 SEHNR and CDR2 FQNEAQ (reference sequence). The V end lost 4 bases, the J end lost 0 bases, and 9 bases lay between the germline ends. This CDR3 spans 14 amino acids. This chain's CDR3 is CASSSTTANYGYTF. CDR3 nucleotides: TGTGCCAGCAGCTCAACGACAGCTAACTATGGCTACACCTTC.

The rearrangement joins TRBV7-9 to TRBJ1-4; D possibly corresponds to TRBD1 (6 bases). CDR1 and CDR2 (germline): SEHNR, FQNEAQ (reference sequence). This CDR3 has 17 amino acids. V lost 5 bases to trimming and J lost 7 bases, with 23 bases between them. CDR3 amino acids: CASSPRVASGEAEKLFF. For the CDR3, the DNA is TGTGCCAGCAGCCCTAGGGTGGCCTCAGGGGAGGCTGAAAAACTGTTTTTT.

The chain recombines TRBV27 with TRBJ1-2; D might be TRBD1 (6 bases). The ends were cut back, 5 bases at V and 8 bases at J, with 24 bases in the middle. The CDR3 is made up of 16 amino acids. CDR1 MNHEY and CDR2 SMNVEV come from the germline V gene (reference sequence). CDR3 region: CASSGLGRGGSRGYTF. In nucleotides, the CDR3 is TGTGCCAGCAGTGGCCTCGGCAGGGGCGGATCGCGAGGCTACACCTTC.

This rearrangement joins TRBV25-1 to TRBJ2-2; 8 bases agree with TRBD2. The CDR3 loop spans 18 amino acids. CDR1 is MGHDK, CDR2 SYGVNS, per germline. V dropped 4 bases and J dropped 0; count of bases not matched to a gene: 10. The CDR3 bases are TGTGCCAGCAGTGGGTATATGGCGGGAGGCCCGAACACCGGGGAGCTGTTTTTT. Protein product: CASSGYMAGGPNTGELFF.

This chain uses TRBV7-8 with TRBJ1-2; D is ambiguous. The germline V gene has CDR1 SGHVS and CDR2 FQNEAQ. V shed 2 bases and J shed 4 bases, with 8 bases lying between them. CDR3 length: 13 amino acids. CDR3 in amino acids: CASSLQESYGYTF. For the CDR3, the DNA is TGTGCCAGCAGCTTACAGGAATCCTATGGCTACACCTTC.